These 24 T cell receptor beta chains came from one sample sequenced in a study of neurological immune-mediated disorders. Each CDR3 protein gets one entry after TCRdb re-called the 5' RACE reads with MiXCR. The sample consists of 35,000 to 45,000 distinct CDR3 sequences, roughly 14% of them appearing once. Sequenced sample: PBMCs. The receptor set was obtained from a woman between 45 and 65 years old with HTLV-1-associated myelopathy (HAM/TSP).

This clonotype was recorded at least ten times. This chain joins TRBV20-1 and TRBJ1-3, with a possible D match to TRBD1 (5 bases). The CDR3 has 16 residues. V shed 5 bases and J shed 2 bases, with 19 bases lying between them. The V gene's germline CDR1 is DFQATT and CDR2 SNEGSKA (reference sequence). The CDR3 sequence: CSAAARGQGPGNTIYF. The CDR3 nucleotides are TGCAGTGCTGCTGCTAGGGGCCAAGGCCCTGGAAACACCATATATTTT.

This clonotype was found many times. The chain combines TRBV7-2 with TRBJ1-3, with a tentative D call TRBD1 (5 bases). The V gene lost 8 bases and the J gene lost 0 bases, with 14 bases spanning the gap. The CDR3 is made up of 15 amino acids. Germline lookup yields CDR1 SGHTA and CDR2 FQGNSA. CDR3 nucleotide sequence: TGTGCCAGCCGTGGGCAGCAGGGCTCTGGAAACACCATATATTTT. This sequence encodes CASRGQQGSGNTIYF.

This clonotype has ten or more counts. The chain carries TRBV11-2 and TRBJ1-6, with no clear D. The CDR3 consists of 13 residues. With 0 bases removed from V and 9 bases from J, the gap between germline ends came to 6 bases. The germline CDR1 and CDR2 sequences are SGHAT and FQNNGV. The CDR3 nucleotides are TGTGCCAGCAGCTTAGATCCTGGTTCACCCCTCCACTTT. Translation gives CASSLDPGSPLHF.

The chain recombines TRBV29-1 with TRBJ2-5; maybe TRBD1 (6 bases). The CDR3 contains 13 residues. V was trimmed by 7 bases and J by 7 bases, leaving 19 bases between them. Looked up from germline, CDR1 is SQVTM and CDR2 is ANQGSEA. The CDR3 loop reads CSAGSGAISTQYF. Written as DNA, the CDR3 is TGCAGCGCCGGATCAGGGGCTATTTCGACCCAGTACTTC.

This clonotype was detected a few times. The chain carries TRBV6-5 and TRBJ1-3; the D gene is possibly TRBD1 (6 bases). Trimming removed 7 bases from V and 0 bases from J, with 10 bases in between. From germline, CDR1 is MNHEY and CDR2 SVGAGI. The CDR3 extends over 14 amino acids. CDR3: CASKGGFSGNTIYF. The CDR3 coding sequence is TGTGCCAGCAAAGGGGGTTTCTCTGGAAACACCATATATTTT.

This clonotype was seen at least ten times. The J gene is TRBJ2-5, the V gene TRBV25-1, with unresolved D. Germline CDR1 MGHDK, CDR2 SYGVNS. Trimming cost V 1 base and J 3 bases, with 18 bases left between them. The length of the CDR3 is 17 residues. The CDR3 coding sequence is TGTGCCAGCAGTGAATCCCTTTCCAGACACGCCAAAGAGACCCAGTACTTC. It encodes CASSESLSRHAKETQYF.

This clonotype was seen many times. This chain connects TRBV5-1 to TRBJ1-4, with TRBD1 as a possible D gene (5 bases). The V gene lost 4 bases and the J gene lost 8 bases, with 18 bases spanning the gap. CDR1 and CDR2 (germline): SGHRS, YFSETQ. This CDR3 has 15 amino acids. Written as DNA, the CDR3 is TGCGCCAGCAGCGCGGAGGGGCCACCCGCCGAAAAACTGTTTTTT. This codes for CASSAEGPPAEKLFF.

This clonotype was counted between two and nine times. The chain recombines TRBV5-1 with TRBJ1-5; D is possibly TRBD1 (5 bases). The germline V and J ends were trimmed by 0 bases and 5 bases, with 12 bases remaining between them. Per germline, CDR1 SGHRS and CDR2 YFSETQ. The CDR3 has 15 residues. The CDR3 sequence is CASSLDGHSDQPQHF. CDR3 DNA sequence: TGCGCCAGCAGCTTGGACGGACACTCCGATCAGCCCCAGCATTTT.

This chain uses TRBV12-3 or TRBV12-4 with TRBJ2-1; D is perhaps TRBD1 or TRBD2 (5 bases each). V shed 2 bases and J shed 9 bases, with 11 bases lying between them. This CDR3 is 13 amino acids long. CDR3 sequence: CASSLRSGTEQFF. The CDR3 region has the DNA TGTGCCAGCAGTTTAAGGTCAGGGACTGAGCAGTTCTTC.

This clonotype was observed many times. The CDR3 reads CASSPRGTETYEQYF. CDR3 in DNA: TGTGCCAGCAGCCCAAGGGGGACAGAAACCTACGAGCAGTACTTC. This chain links TRBV7-2 with TRBJ2-7, with 7 bases fitting TRBD1. Losses at the gene ends were 5 bases for V and 2 bases for J; bases not matched to a gene: 9. Germline values: CDR1 SGHTA, CDR2 FQGNSA. CDR3 length: 15 amino acids.

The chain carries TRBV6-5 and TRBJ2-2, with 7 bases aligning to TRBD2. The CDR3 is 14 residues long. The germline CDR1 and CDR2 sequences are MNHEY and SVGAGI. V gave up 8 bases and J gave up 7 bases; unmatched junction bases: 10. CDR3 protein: CASYIRGDGGELFF. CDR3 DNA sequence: TGTGCCAGCTACATTCGGGGGGATGGCGGGGAGCTGTTTTTT.

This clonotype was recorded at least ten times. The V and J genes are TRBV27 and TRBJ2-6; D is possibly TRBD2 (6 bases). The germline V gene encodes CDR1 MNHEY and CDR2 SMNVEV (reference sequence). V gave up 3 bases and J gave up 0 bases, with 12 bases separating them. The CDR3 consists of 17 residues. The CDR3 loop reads CASSLLGTDSGANVLTF. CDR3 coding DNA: TGTGCCAGCAGTTTGCTAGGGACTGACTCTGGGGCCAACGTCCTGACTTTC.

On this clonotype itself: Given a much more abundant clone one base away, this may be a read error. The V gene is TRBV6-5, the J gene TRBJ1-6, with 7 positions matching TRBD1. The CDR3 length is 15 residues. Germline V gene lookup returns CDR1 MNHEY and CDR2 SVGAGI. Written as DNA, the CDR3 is TGTGCCAGCAGTTATTCCGGGACAGCCAATTTACCCCTCCACTTT. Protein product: CASSYSGTANLPLHF.

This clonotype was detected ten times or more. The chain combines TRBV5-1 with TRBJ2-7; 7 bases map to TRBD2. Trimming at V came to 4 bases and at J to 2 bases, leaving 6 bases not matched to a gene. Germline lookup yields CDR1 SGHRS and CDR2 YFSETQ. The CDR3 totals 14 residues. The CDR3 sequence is CASSGTGGTYEQYF. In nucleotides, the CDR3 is TGCGCCAGCAGCGGCACGGGGGGTACCTACGAGCAGTACTTC.

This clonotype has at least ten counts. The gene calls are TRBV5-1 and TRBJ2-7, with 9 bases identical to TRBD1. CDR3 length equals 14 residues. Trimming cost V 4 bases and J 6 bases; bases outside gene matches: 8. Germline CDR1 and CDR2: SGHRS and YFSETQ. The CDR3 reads CASSQTGGSLEQYF. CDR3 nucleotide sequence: TGCGCCAGCAGCCAGACAGGGGGAAGTCTCGAGCAGTACTTC.

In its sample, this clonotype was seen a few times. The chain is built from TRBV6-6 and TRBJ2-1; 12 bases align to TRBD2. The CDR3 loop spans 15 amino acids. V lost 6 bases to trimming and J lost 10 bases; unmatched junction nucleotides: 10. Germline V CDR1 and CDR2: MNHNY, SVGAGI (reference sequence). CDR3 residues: CASSQSSGGAEEQFF. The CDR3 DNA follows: TGTGCCAGCAGCCAGTCTAGCGGGGGGGCGGAAGAGCAGTTCTTC.

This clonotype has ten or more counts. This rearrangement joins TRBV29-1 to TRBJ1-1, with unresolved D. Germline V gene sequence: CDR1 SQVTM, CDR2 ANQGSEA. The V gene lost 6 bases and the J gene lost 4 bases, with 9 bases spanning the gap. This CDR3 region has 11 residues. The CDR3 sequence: CSVIGSTEAFF. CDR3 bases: TGCAGCGTGATTGGGTCCACTGAAGCTTTCTTT.

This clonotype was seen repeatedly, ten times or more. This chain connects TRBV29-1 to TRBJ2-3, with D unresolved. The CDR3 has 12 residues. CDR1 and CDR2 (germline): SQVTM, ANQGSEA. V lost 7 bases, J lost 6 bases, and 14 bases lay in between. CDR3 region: CSAIKGGDTQYF. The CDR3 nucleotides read TGCAGCGCCATCAAGGGTGGTGATACGCAGTATTTT.

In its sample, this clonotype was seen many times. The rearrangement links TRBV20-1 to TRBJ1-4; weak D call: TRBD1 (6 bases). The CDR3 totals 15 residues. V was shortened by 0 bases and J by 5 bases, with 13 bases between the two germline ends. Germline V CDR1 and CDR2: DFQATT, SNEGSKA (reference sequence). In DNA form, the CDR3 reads TGCAGTGCTAGAGACGAAGGCAGGGGCAATGAAAAACTGTTTTTT. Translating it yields CSARDEGRGNEKLFF.

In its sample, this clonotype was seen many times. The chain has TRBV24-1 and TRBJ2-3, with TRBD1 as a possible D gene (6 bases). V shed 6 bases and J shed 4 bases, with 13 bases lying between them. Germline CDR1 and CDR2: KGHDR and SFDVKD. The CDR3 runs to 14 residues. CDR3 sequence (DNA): TGTGCCACCAGTCCGTTGAGGGGGTCAGATACGCAGTATTTT. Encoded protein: CATSPLRGSDTQYF.

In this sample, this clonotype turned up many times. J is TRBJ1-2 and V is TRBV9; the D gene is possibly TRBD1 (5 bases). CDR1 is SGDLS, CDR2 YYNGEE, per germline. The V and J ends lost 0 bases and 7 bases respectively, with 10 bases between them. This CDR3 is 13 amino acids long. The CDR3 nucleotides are TGTGCCAGCAGCGTAGATGATGGGGGTGGCTACACCTTC. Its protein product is CASSVDDGGGYTF.

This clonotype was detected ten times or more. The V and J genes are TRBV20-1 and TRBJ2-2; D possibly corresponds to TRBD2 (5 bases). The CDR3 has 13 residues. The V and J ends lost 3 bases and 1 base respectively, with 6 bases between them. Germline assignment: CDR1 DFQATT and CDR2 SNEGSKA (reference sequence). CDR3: CSASEGNTGELFF. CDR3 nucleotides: TGCAGTGCTAGCGAGGGGAACACCGGGGAGCTGTTTTTT.

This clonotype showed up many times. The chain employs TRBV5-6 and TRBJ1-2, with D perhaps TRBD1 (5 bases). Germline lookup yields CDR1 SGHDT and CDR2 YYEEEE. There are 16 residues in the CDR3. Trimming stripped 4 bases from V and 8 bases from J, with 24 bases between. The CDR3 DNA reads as TGTGCCAGCAGCCCGGACCCCCGGGACTCAAGGAGAGGCTACACCTTC. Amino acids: CASSPDPRDSRRGYTF. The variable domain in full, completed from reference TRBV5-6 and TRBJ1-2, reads DAGVTQSPTHLIKTRGQQVTLRCSPKSGHDTVSWYQQALGQGPQFIFQYYEEEERQRGNFPDRFSGHQFPNYSSELNVNALLLGDSALYLCASSPDPRDSRRGYTFGSGTRLTVV.

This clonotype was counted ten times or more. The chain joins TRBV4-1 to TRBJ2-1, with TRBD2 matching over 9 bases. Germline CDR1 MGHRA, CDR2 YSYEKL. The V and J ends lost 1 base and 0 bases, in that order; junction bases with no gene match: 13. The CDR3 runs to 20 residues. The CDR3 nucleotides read TGCGCCAGCAGCCAAGTGGTGTTTAGCGGGGGCCCCAGCTCCTACAATGAGCAGTTCTTC. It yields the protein CASSQVVFSGGPSSYNEQFF.